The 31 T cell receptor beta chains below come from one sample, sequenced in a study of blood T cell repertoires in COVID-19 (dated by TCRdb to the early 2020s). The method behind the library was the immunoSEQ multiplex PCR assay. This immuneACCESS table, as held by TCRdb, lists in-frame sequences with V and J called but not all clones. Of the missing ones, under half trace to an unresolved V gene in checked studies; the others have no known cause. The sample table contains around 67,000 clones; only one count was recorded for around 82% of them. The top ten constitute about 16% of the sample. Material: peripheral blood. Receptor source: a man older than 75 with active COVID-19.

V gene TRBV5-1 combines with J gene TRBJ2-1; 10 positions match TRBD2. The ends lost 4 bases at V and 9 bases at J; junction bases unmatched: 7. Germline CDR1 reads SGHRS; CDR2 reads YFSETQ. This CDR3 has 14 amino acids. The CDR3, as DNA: TGCGCCAGCAGCGATTCGCTAGCGGGAGCTGAGCAGTTCTTC. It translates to CASSDSLAGAEQFF.

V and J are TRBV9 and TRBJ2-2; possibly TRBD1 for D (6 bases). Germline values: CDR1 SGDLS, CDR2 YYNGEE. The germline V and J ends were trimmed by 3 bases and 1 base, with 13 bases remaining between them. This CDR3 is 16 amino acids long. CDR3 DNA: TGTGCCAGCAGCGCGTCTGGCAGGGGGAACACCGGGGAGCTGTTTTTT. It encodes CASSASGRGNTGELFF. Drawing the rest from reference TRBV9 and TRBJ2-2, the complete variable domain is DSGVTQTPKHLITATGQRVTLRCSPRSGDLSVYWYQQSLDQGLQFLIQYYNGEERAKGNILERFSAQQFPDLHSELNLSSLELGDSALYFCASSASGRGNTGELFFGEGSRLTVL.

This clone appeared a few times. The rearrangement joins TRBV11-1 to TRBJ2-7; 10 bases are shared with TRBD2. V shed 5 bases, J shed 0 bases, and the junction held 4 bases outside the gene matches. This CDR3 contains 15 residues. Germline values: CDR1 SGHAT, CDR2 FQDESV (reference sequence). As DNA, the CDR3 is TGTGCCAGCAGCCTCGGACTAGCGGTCTCCTACGAGCAGTACTTC. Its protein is CASSLGLAVSYEQYF.

The CDR3 sequence: CATSVAGTLNQETQYF. The CDR3 coding sequence is TGTGCCACCAGCGTAGCAGGGACTTTGAACCAAGAGACCCAGTACTTC. The chain is built from TRBV24-1 and TRBJ2-5; possibly TRBD2 for D (6 bases). This CDR3 is 16 amino acids long. Germline lookup yields CDR1 KGHDR and CDR2 SFDVKD. With 7 bases removed from V and 0 bases from J, the gap between germline ends came to 17 bases.

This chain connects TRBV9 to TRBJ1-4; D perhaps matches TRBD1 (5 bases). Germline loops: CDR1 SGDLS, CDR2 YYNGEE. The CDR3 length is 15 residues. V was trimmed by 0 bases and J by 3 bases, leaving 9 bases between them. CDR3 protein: CASSVAGGANEKLFF. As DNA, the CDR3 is TGTGCCAGCAGCGTAGCAGGAGGGGCTAATGAAAAACTGTTTTTT.

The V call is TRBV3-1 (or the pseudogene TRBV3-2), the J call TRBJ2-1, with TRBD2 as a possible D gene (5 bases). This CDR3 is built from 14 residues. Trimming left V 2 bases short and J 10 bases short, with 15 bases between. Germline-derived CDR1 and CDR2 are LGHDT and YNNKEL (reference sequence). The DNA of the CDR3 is TGTGCCAGCAGCCAAACGAAGGGAGAAGTCGAGCAGTTCTTC. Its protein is CASSQTKGEVEQFF.

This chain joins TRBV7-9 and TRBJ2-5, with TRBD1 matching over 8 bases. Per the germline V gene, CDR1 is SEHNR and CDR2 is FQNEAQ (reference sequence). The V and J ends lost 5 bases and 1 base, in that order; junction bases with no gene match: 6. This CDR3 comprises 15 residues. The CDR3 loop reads CASSTRQGFQETQYF. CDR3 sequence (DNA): TGTGCCAGCAGCACAAGACAGGGGTTCCAAGAGACCCAGTACTTC.

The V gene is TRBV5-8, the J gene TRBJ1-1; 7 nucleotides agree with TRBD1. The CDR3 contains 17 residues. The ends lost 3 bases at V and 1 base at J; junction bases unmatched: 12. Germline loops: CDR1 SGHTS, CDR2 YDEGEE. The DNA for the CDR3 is TGTGCCAGCAGCTCAAGGGCTTTCGGACAGGCGAACACTGAAGCTTTCTTT. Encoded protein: CASSSRAFGQANTEAFF.

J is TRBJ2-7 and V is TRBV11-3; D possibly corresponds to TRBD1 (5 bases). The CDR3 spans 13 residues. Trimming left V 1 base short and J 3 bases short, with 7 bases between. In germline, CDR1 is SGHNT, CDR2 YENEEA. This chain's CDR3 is CASSLARDYEQYF. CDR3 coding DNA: TGTGCCAGCAGCTTAGCCAGGGACTACGAGCAGTACTTC.

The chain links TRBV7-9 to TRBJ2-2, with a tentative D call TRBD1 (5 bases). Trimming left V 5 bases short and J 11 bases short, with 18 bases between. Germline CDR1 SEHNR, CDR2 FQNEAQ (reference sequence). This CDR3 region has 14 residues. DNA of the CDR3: TGTGCCAGCAGCGATGATATAAGGGGTATAGAGCTGTTTTTT. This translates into CASSDDIRGIELFF.

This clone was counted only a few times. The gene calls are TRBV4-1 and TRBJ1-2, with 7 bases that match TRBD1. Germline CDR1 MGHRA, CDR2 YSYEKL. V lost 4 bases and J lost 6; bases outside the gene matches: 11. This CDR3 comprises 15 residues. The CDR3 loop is CASSPYRQGEDGYTF. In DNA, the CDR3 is TGCGCCAGCAGCCCTTATCGACAGGGTGAGGATGGCTACACCTTC.

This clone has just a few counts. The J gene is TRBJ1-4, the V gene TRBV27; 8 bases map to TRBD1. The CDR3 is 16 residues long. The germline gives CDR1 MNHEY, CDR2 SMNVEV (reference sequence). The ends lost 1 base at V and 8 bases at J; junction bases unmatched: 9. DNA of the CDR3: TGTGCCAGCAGTTTATTTTCGGACAGGGACGGGGAAAAACTGTTTTTT. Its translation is CASSLFSDRDGEKLFF.

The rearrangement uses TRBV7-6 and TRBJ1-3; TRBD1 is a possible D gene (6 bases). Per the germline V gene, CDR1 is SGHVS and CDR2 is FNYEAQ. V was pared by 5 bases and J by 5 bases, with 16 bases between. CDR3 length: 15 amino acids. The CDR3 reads CASSPQRTERNTIYF. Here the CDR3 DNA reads TGTGCCAGCAGCCCTCAACGGACAGAGAGAAACACCATATATTTT.

For the CDR3, the DNA is TGCGCCAGCAGCCCGGCAGACAGCGCTAATGAAAAACTGTTTTTT. Residues: CASSPADSANEKLFF. The rearrangement joins TRBV5-1 to TRBJ1-4, with D tentatively TRBD1 (5 bases). Germline CDR1 is SGHRS and CDR2 is YFSETQ. V lost 4 bases and J lost 3, with 13 bases in between. There are 15 residues in the CDR3.

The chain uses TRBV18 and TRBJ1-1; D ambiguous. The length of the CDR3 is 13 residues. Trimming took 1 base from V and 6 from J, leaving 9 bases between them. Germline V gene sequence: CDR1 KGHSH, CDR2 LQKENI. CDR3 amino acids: CASSPRSVSEAFF. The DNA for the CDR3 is TGTGCCAGCTCACCACGGTCAGTTTCTGAAGCTTTCTTT.

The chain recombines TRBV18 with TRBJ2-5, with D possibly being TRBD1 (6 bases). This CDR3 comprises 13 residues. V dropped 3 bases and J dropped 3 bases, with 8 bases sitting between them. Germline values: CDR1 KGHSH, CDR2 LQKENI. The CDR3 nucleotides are TGTGCCAGCTCACCCCGACAGGAAGAGACCCAGTACTTC. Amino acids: CASSPRQEETQYF.

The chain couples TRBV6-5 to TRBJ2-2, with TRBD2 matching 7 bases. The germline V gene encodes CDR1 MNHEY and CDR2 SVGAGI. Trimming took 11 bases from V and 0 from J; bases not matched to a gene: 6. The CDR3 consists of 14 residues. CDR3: CASAGLTNTGELFF. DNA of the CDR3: TGTGCCTCAGCGGGATTGACGAACACCGGGGAGCTGTTTTTT.

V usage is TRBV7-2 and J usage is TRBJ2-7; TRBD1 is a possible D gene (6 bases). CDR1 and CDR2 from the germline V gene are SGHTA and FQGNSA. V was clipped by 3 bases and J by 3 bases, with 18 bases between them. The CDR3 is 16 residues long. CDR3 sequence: CASSFSAMGAGYEQYF. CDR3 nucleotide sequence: TGTGCCAGCAGCTTTTCCGCCATGGGGGCTGGCTACGAGCAGTACTTC.

DNA of the CDR3: TGTGCCAGCAGTGGGTCGGACAGGGCCTTCTCGGAAAAACTGTTTTTT. It encodes CASSGSDRAFSEKLFF. V is TRBV6-1 and J is TRBJ1-4; 8 bases match TRBD1. Germline assignment: CDR1 MNHNS and CDR2 SASEGT. The V segment lost 4 bases and the J segment 8 bases; nucleotides outside the gene matches: 12. The CDR3 sequence is 16 residues long.

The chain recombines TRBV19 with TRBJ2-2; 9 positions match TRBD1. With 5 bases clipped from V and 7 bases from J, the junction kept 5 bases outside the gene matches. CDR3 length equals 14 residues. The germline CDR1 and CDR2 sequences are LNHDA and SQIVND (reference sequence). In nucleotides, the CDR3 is TGTGCCAGTAGTCACAGGGGGCAGGACGGGGAGCTGTTTTTT. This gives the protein CASSHRGQDGELFF.

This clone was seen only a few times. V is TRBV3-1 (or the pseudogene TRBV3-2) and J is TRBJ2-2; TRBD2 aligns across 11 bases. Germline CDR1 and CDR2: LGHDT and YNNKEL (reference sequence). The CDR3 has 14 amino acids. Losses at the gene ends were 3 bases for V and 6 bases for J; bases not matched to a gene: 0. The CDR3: CASSHSGRAGELFF. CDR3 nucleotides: TGTGCCAGCAGCCATAGCGGGAGGGCCGGGGAGCTGTTTTTT.

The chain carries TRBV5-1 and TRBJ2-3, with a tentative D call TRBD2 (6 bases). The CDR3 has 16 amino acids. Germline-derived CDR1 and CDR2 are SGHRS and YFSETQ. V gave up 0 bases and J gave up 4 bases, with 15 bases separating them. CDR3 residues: CASSLGGTHKADTQYF. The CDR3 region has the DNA TGCGCCAGCAGCTTGGGGGGGACTCACAAGGCAGATACGCAGTATTTT.

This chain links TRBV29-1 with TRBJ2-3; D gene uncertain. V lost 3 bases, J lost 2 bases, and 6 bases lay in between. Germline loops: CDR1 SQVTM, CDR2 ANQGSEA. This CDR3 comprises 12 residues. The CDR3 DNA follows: TGCAGCGTTGAGGCCTCCACAGATACGCAGTATTTT. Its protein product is CSVEASTDTQYF.

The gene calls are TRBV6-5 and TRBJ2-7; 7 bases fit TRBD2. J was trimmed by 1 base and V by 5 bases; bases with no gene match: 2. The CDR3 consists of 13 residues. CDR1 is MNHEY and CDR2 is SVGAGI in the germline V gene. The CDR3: CASSTRGSYEQYF. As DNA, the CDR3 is TGTGCCAGCAGTACGCGGGGGTCCTACGAGCAGTACTTC.

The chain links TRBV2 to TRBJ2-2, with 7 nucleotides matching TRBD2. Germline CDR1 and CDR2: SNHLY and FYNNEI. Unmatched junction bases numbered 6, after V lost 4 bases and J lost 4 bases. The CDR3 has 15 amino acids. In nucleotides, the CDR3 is TGTGCCAGCAGTGCAAGTGGGGGGGGCACCGGGGAGCTGTTTTTT. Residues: CASSASGGGTGELFF.

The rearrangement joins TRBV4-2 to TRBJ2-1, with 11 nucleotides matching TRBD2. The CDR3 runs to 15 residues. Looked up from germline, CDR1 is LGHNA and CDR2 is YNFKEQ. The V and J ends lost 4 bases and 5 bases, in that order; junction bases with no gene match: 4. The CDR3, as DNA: TGTGCCAGCAGCCTTGGACTAGCGGGTAACAATGAGCAGTTCTTC. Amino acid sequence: CASSLGLAGNNEQFF.

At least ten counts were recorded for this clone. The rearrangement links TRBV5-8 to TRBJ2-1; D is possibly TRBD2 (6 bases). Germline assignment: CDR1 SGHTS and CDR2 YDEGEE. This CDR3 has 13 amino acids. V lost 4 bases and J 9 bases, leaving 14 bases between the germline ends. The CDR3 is CASSRGTGFEQFF. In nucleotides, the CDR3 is TGTGCCAGCAGCCGGGGGACGGGGTTTGAGCAGTTCTTC.

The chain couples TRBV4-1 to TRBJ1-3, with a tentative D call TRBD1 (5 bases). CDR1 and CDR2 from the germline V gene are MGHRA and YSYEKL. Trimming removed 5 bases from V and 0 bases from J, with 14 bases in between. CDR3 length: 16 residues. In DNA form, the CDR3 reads TGCGCCAGCAGCAAAAGGACCGACAGCTCTGGAAACACCATATATTTT. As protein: CASSKRTDSSGNTIYF.

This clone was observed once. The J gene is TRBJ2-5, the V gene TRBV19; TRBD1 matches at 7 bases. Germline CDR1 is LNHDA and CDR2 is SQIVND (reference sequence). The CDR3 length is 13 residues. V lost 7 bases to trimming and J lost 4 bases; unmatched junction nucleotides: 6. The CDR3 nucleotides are TGTGCCAGTACCCCGACAGGGTCAGAGACCCAGTACTTC. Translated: CASTPTGSETQYF. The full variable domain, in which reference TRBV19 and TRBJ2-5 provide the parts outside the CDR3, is DGGITQSPKYLFRKEGQNVTLSCEQNLNHDAMYWYRQDPGQGLRLIYYSQIVNDFQKGDIAEGYSVSREKKESFPLTVTSAQKNPTAFYLCASTPTGSETQYFGPGTRLLVL.

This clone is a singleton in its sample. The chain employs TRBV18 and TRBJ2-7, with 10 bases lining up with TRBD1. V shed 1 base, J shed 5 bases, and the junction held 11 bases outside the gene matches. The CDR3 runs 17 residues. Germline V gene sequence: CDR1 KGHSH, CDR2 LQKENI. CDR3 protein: CASSPLGARQGAHEQYF. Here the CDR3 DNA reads TGTGCCAGCTCACCACTGGGAGCTAGACAGGGGGCACACGAGCAGTACTTC.

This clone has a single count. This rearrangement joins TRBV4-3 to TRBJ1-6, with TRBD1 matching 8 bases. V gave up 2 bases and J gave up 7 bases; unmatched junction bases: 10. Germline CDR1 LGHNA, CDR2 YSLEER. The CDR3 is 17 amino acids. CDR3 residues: CASSQTDRTGNNSPLHF. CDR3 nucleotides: TGCGCCAGCAGCCAAACGGACCGGACAGGGAACAATTCACCCCTCCACTTT.